This TCR beta chain is from a study of blood T cell repertoires in COVID-19. Looking at the study overall: Samples came from the United States, Italy and Spain, spanning acute and convalescent COVID-19. T cells, B-cell-depleted T cells, or PBMCs provided the cDNA or gDNA that served as material.

Germline CDR1 and CDR2: SGHRS and YFSETQ. The V end lost 2 bases, the J end lost 1 base, and 12 bases lay between the germline ends. This CDR3 spans 15 amino acids. Per the study methods: Amplified reference gene primers provided the basis for estimating nucleated cell counts. Measured with immunoSEQ multiplex PCR; TCRdb has only the in-frame clones, and not every one. The D gene and trimming were derived from the DNA, and the V and J assignments and clone size from that table. Of about 170,000 clones listed, around nine tenths are singletons. This receptor was taken from a man aged 65 to 79 with acute or convalescent COVID-19. V gene TRBV5-1 combines with J gene TRBJ2-5, with a possible D match to TRBD1 (6 bases). Source material: peripheral blood. This CDR3 reads CASSFETGPQETQYF. The CDR3 DNA reads as TGCGCCAGCAGCTTTGAAACAGGGCCCCAAGAGACCCAGTACTTC.